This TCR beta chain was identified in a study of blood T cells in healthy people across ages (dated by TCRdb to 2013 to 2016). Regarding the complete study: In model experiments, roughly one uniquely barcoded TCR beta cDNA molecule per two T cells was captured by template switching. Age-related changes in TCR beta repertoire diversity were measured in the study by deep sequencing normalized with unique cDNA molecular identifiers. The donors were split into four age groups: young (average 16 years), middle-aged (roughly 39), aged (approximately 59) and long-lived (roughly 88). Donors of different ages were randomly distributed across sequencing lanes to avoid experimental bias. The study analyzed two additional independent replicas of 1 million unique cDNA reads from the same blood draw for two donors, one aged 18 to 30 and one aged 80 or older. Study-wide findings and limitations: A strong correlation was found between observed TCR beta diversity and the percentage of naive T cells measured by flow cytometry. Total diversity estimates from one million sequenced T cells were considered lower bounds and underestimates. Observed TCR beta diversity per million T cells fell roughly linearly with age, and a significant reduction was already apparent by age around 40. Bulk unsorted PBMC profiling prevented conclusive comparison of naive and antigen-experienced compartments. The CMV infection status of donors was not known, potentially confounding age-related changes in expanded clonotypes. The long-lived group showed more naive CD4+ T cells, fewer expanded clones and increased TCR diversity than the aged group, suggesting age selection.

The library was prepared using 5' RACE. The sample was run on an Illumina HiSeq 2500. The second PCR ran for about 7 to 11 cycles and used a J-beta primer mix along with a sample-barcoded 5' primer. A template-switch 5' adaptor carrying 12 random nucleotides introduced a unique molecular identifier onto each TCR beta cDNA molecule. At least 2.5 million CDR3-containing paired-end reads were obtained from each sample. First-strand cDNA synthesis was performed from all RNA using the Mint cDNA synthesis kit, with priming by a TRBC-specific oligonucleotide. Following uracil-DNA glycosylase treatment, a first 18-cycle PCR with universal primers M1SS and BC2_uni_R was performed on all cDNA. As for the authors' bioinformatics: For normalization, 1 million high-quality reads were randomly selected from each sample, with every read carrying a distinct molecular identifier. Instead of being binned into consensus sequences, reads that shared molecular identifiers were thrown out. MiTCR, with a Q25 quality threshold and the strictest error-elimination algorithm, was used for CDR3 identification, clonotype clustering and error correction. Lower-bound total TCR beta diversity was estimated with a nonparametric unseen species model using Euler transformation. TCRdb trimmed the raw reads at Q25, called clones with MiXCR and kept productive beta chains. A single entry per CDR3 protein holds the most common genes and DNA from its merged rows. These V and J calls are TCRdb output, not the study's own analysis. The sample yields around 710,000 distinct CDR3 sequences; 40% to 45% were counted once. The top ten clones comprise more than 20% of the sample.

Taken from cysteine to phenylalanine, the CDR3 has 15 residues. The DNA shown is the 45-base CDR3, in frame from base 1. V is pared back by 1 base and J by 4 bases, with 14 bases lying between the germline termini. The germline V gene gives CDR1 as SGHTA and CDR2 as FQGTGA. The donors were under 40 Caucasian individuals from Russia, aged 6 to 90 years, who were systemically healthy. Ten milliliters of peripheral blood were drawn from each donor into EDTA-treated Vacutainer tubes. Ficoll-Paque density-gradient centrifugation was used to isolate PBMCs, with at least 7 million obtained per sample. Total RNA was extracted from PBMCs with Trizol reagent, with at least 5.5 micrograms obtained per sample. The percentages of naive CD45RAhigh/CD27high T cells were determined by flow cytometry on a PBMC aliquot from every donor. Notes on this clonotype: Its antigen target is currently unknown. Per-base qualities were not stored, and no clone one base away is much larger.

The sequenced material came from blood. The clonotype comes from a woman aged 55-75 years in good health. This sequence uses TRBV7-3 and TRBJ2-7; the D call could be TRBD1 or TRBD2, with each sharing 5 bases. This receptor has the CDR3 CASSLSGGWDYEQYF. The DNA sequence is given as TGTGCCAGCAGCTTAAGTGGGGGATGGGATTACGAGCAGTACTTC.